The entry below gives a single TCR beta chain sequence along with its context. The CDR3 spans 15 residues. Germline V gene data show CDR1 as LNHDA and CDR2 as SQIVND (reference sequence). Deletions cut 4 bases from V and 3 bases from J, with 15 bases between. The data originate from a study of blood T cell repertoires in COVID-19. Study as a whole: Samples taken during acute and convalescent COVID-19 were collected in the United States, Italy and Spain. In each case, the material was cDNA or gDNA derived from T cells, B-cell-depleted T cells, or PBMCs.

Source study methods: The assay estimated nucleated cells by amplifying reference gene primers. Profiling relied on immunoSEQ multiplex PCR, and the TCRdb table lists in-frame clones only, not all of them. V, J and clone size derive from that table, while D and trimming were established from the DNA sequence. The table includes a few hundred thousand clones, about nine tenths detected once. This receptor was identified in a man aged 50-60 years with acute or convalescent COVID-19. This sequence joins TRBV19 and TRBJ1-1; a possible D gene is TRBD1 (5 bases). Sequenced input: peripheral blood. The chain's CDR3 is CASSNRAQGYTEAFF. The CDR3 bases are TGTGCCAGTAGTAACCGTGCCCAGGGATACACTGAAGCTTTCTTT.